This record concerns one T cell receptor (beta chain) sequence. Its antigen has not been determined. No quality values exist for individual bases; no much larger clone is one base distant. The data originate from a study of long-term antiretroviral therapy in people with HIV (dated by TCRdb to between 2020 and 2023). Regarding the study in general: Collection of the earliest samples took place about a decade ahead of the 2015 WHO recommendation for immediate ART, at a time when ART was typically delayed until CD4 counts fell. Whether ART initiation and durable HIV suppression were associated with changes in peripheral blood TRB repertoire composition and diversity was tested in a retrospective serial study. The cohort contributed fewer than 200 cryopreserved PBMC samples from 30 to 35 adults with confirmed HIV infection, collected serially over a mean of 6 years (range 1-12). No cross-contamination during QIAcube processing turned up in test extractions that ran a monoclonal T-cell line alongside about 35 polyclonal samples. About 35% of the 30 participants with HIV were female.

Sequencing of the TRB variable region was done with the immunoSEQ hsTCRB v3.0 assay at survey level resolution. The targeted TRB sequencing depth was about 35,000-55,000 T-cell genomes per sample. An Illumina MiSeq with a v3 150-cycle kit was used to sequence the pooled TRB libraries. The authors' analysis ran thus. Repertoire analysis was run in R within a reproducible Nextflow workflow that covered QC, data transformation and analysis. LymphoSeq2, an R package for exploring AIRR-Seq data, was used to implement the custom analyses. Four samples yielding fewer than 5000 total TRB sequences were excluded, leaving 188 analyzed HIV repertoires. Among the 180 to 200 HIV repertoires that were kept, roughly 59 were collected before ART initiation and over 120 were collected after ART initiation. Repertoires were downsampled to 5000 TRB nucleotide sequences, and summary statistics were averaged over 100 downsampling iterations. The analysis kept only TRB sequences whose CDR3 regions were at least seven amino acids long. Diversity was measured with a Shannon entropy-derived clonality score and the Gini coefficient. In repertoire networks, the top 5000 CDR3 amino acid sequences were linked whenever an edit distance of one separated two sequences. Antigen specificity groups and MHC restriction were predicted for TRB CDR3 amino acid sequences with GLIPH2. To flag known CMV, EBV, HIV or tissue antigen associations, CDR3 amino acid sequences were matched against VDJdb and McPAS-TCR. Pre-ART, post-ART and control groups were compared with Wilcoxon signed-rank tests and Holm-Bonferroni correction. Entries here come from immuneACCESS through TCRdb and include only in-frame sequences with V and J called. Some clones fail to appear in such tables; in the studies checked, an unresolved V gene covers under half of the shortfall, and the cause of the remainder is unknown. That table supplies the V and J calls and clone size; D and trimming were determined from the DNA. Here the sample has 9,500 to 11,000 clones; 81% occur a single time. 18% of the sample lies in the top ten.

To be included, a participant needed at least one PBMC sample from before ART initiation plus at least two post-ART samples. All participants with HIV were treated in the United States of America. Before DNA extraction, cryopreserved samples of about 0.9-11 million PBMC were thawed and washed. At the time of the earliest PBMC sample, participants with HIV were aged between about 23 and 55 years. PBMC samples were contributed by each participant from 1-4 timepoints before ART initiation and 2-8 timepoints after ART initiation, with a median of 7 samples. Serial HIV viral load, CD4+ T-cell count, ART history and demographic data were obtained for every participant. Genomic DNA was extracted from unsorted PBMC with a Qiagen kit on a QIAcube, with processing performed in batches of 12 samples. CDR1 and CDR2 were assigned from the germline V gene as SNHLY and FYNNEI. V is cut by 6 bases and J by 6 bases, and the space between the germline ends is 17 bases. The CDR3 spans 14 residues, from the cysteine through the phenylalanine. Only CDR3 DNA remains: 42 bases, in frame from the first base.

Points the paper makes about the study in general: Compared with controls, HIV repertoires had narrower CDR3 length ranges, and the network structure pointed to an antigen-experienced repertoire that shifted only slightly toward naive after ART. No data were available on ART adherence, viral resistance or therapy changes, limiting inferences about post-ART repertoire changes. Owing to limited PBMC availability, only the TCR beta chain was sequenced, without alpha chain pairing. ART initiation was associated with a significant increase in TRB diversity, but diversity stayed significantly below transplant donor controls even after long-term ART. Because cell numbers in pre-ART samples were limited, unsorted PBMC were profiled instead of sorted CD4+ and CD8+ T cells. Expanded TRB clones identified before ART initiation dominated the repertoire across all time points, though the dominance fluctuated and decreased in many PLHIV after ART. The samples span the years 2004 to 2017, and the ART regimens used may be less effective than current regimens.

This sample comprised unsorted PBMCs, obtained 1.8 years after starting antiretroviral therapy. This TCR came from a middle-aged man with HIV. Rearrangement joined TRBV2 to TRBJ1-1; no D gene call is confident. The DNA sequence follows: TGTGCCAGCAGCGCCCCCGGATGGATACCTGAAGCTTTCTTT. Translation gives CASSAPGWIPEAFF.